These 18 T cell receptor beta chains originate from one sample sequenced in a study of T cells in Graves' hyperthyroidism and ophthalmopathy. Amplified TCR beta CDR3 regions derived from RNA transcripts. RT-PCR in the first round (using the HTBI primer set) targeted the TCR CDR3. One entry per CDR3 protein results from TCRdb running MiXCR on the multiplex PCR reads. Here the sample spans over 500,000 distinct CDR3 sequences, about 16% being singletons. The material sequenced was blood. Receptors originate from a woman in her 30s with Graves' ophthalmopathy.

V usage is TRBV20-1 and J usage is TRBJ1-5; TRBD1 matches 10 bases. The CDR3 totals 14 residues. Germline CDR1 is DFQATT and CDR2 is SNEGSKA (reference sequence). After removal of 5 bases from V and 0 bases from J, the junction contained 1 base not matched to a gene. CDR3 residues: CSARQGASNQPQHF. The CDR3 DNA follows: TGCAGTGCTCGACAGGGGGCTAGCAATCAGCCCCAGCATTTT.

CDR3 bases: TGCAGTGCTAGGGGGAGCTCCTATAATTCACCCCTCCACTTT. Amino acids: CSARGSSYNSPLHF. The V call is TRBV20-1, the J call TRBJ1-6; D unclear. The CDR3 contains 14 residues. Germline lookup yields CDR1 DFQATT and CDR2 SNEGSKA (reference sequence). V lost 3 bases to trimming and J lost 0 bases, with 6 bases between them.

About this clonotype itself: A clone one base away is much larger, so this may be a read error. The chain couples TRBV6-2 or TRBV6-3 to TRBJ2-5, with D tentatively TRBD1 (6 bases). The germline V gene has CDR1 MNHEY and CDR2 SVGEGT. The CDR3 extends over 15 amino acids. This CDR3 is CAISSPDSGRETQYF. In DNA, the CDR3 is TGTGCCATCAGTTCTCCGGACAGCGGACGGGAGACCCAGTACTTC.

CDR3 amino acids: CASSQVAGAGNEQFF. CDR3 nucleotides: TGCGCCAGCAGCCAAGTAGCGGGAGCAGGCAATGAGCAGTTCTTC. The chain is built from TRBV4-3 and TRBJ2-1, with TRBD2 matching over 9 bases. This CDR3 spans 15 amino acids. With V trimmed by 1 base and J by 6 bases, 4 bases remained unmatched. Germline lookup yields CDR1 LGHNA and CDR2 YSLEER.

This rearrangement joins TRBV30 to TRBJ2-5, with 10 bases fitting TRBD1. Germline-derived CDR1 and CDR2 are GTSNPN and SVGIG (reference sequence). The CDR3 is 13 residues long. J was trimmed by 5 bases and V by 1 base; bases with no gene match: 1. CDR3 region: CAWSGQGAETQYF. The CDR3, as DNA: TGTGCCTGGAGTGGACAGGGGGCCGAGACCCAGTACTTC. The variable domain in full, with the rest retrieved from reference TRBV30 and TRBJ2-5, is SQTIHQWPATLVQPVGSPLSLECTVEGTSNPNLYWYRQAAGRGLQLLFYSVGIGQISSEVPQNLSASRPQDRQFILSSKKLLLSDSGFYLCAWSGQGAETQYFGPGTRLLVL.

This clonotype was counted a few times. The J gene is TRBJ1-2, the V gene TRBV2; 7 nucleotides line up with TRBD1. Germline V CDR1 and CDR2: SNHLY, FYNNEI. The length of the CDR3 is 14 residues. The ends lost 6 bases at V and 5 bases at J; junction bases unmatched: 9. The CDR3 DNA reads TGTGCCAGCAGCCGTGGGGACAGAGGTTATGGCTACACCTTC. It encodes CASSRGDRGYGYTF.

J is TRBJ2-3 and V is TRBV13, with D possibly being TRBD1 (5 bases). Germline loops: CDR1 PRHDT, CDR2 FYEKMQ (reference sequence). The CDR3 loop spans 13 amino acids. The V gene lost 5 bases and the J gene lost 1 base, with 7 bases spanning the gap. The CDR3 sequence is CASSRGRTDTQYF. CDR3 bases: TGTGCCAGCAGCAGGGGTCGCACAGATACGCAGTATTTT.

This clonotype was observed many times. The chain has TRBV6-1 and TRBJ2-7; D gene uncertain. CDR3 length: 15 amino acids. CDR1 and CDR2 (germline): MNHNS, SASEGT. Between the trimmed V and J ends, which lost 7 bases and 2 bases, there was a span of 18 bases. The CDR3 protein is CASTGVPHSTYEQYF. The CDR3 bases are TGTGCCAGCACTGGGGTACCTCATTCCACCTACGAGCAGTACTTC.

This clonotype was seen a handful of times. The rearrangement links TRBV3-1 to TRBJ2-7; D assignment may be TRBD1 or TRBD2 (5 bases each). This CDR3 has 14 amino acids. Deletions cut 2 bases from V and 2 bases from J, with 10 bases between. The germline V gene encodes CDR1 LGHDT and CDR2 YNNKEL (reference sequence). CDR3 DNA sequence: TGTGCCAGCAGCCAACGGGACCTAACCTACGAGCAGTACTTC. It is translated as CASSQRDLTYEQYF.

On this clonotype: It may be a read error: a sequence one base away is much more abundant. CDR3 residues: CASTKEYEQYF. The CDR3 region has the DNA TGTGCCAGCACCAAAGAGTACGAGCAGTACTTC. This sequence joins TRBV28 and TRBJ2-7; no reliable D call. Per the germline V gene, CDR1 is MDHEN and CDR2 is SYDVKM. Trimming removed 7 bases at V and 4 bases at J, with 8 bases between. There are 11 residues in the CDR3.

Turning to this clonotype: Being one base from a much bigger clone, this may be a read error. This chain connects TRBV19 to TRBJ2-3; D uncertain. This CDR3 region has 13 residues. Between the trimmed V and J ends, which lost 3 bases and 8 bases, there was a span of 12 bases. Germline lookup yields CDR1 LNHDA and CDR2 SQIVND (reference sequence). CDR3 nucleotides: TGTGCCAGTAGTATCACCGAGTCAGGTACGCAGTATTTT. Its protein is CASSITESGTQYF.

This clonotype was seen ten or more times. The chain joins TRBV7-2 to TRBJ2-7; D gene unclear. Trimming took off 1 base at V and 1 base at J, with 14 bases between the two ends. CDR3 length equals 16 residues. Per germline, CDR1 SGHTA and CDR2 FQGNSA. CDR3 sequence reads: CASSLDSSSRSYEQYF. The CDR3 bases are TGTGCCAGCAGCTTAGACTCTTCCTCAAGATCCTACGAGCAGTACTTC.

This clonotype occurred many times. V gene TRBV6-1 combines with J gene TRBJ1-1, with D unclear. The CDR3 length is 14 residues. Germline V gives CDR1 MNHNS, CDR2 SASEGT. V was trimmed by 6 bases and J by 8 bases, leaving 19 bases between them. CDR3 nucleotides: TGTGCCAGCAGGGCTTGGGATCTTCCCCCCGAAGCTTTCTTT. As protein: CASRAWDLPPEAFF.

This clonotype was counted ten times or more. V and J are TRBV20-1 and TRBJ2-3, with 11 bases lining up with TRBD2. V lost 5 bases to trimming and J lost 2 bases; unmatched junction nucleotides: 6. CDR1 and CDR2 (germline): DFQATT, SNEGSKA (reference sequence). This CDR3 has 15 residues. The CDR3 bases are TGCAGTGCTCTAGGGACTAGCGGAACCACAGATACGCAGTATTTT. Residues: CSALGTSGTTDTQYF.

In this sample, this clonotype turned up many times. The chain has TRBV27 and TRBJ2-1; 14 bases line up with TRBD2. Per the germline V gene, CDR1 is MNHEY and CDR2 is SMNVEV (reference sequence). The CDR3 extends over 17 amino acids. The V gene end was trimmed by 7 bases and the J gene end by 2 bases; junction bases not matched to a gene: 7. In DNA, the CDR3 is TGTGCCAGCACCTTGACTAGCGGGAGGGTCCCCTACAATGAGCAGTTCTTC. Amino acids: CASTLTSGRVPYNEQFF.

The rearrangement links TRBV18 to TRBJ2-7; D is perhaps TRBD1 (5 bases). Germline-derived CDR1 and CDR2 are KGHSH and LQKENI. This CDR3 region has 14 residues. The germline V and J ends were trimmed by 2 bases and 1 base, with 9 bases remaining between them. In nucleotides, the CDR3 is TGTGCCAGCTCACCATCGCGACAGTCCTACGAGCAGTACTTC. This sequence encodes CASSPSRQSYEQYF.

There are many counts of this clonotype. The J gene is TRBJ2-7, the V gene TRBV12-3 or TRBV12-4; TRBD2 agrees at 11 bases. The CDR3 is made up of 15 amino acids. Germline trimming cut 8 bases from V and 0 bases from J; bases unmatched to any gene: 6. The CDR3 protein is CASGTSGFSSYEQYF. CDR3 nucleotide sequence: TGTGCCAGCGGGACTAGCGGATTCTCCTCCTACGAGCAGTACTTC.

This chain joins TRBV6-5 and TRBJ1-1; TRBD1 might be the D (5 bases). Germline CDR1 is MNHEY and CDR2 is SVGAGI. Trimming took off 4 bases at V and 5 bases at J, with 11 bases between the two ends. The CDR3 contains 13 residues. The CDR3 reads CASSLGGKTEAFF. The CDR3 DNA reads as TGTGCCAGCAGTTTGGGGGGTAAGACTGAAGCTTTCTTT.